The clone carrying this T cell receptor (beta chain) has only a few counts. The data derive from a study of blood T cell repertoires in COVID-19. Study at large: Cohort 3 donors were reported recovered after two negative PCRs, clearance, or symptom resolution. Sample material is recorded as cDNA or gDNA derived from T cells, B-cell-depleted T cells, or PBMCs.

Per germline, CDR1 MRHNA and CDR2 SNTAGT. The junction had 7 bases not matched to a gene; V was cut back by 4 bases and J by 10 bases. The CDR3 covers 14 residues. This study enrolled people aged roughly 18 to 90 from about two dozen US geographic areas. The assay was immunoSEQ multiplex PCR, and TCRdb's table has in-frame clones only and misses some. This table holds 200,000 to 250,000 clones, 86% found once. The specimen was PBMCs or T cells enriched from blood (not recorded which). The clonotype was recovered from a woman aged 45-59 years in a cohort exposed to, infected with or recovered from COVID-19 (not recorded which). This rearrangement joins TRBV6-4 to TRBJ1-6; TRBD1 matches at 7 bases. CDR3 nucleotides: TGTGCCAGCAGTGTCCAGGGGGTCGGCTCACCCCTCCACTTT. This sequence encodes CASSVQGVGSPLHF.